These T cell receptor beta chains were read from a single sample in a study of human T cells and chemical hapten exposure. TCRdb reprocessed the RACE reads via MiXCR and lists one record per CDR3 protein. The sample consists of 50,000 to 65,000 distinct CDR3 sequences, approximately 6.7% of them appearing once. Sequenced material: whole blood, taken in connection with sensitization to the hapten diphenylcyclopropenone (DPC). These receptor sequences come from a woman aged 25 to 39 with alopecia areata. Some clones in this sample may be carry-over from other donors' samples. Each CDR3 is given with its conserved first and last residue. The order of the fields is CDR3 protein, V gene, J gene, clone size, D gene. D genes are given only for firm matches. Not all rows give a size; the values are once, few, many and, for expanded clones, a class.

CDR3aa: CATSRSLTGAGVETQYF
v_gene: TRBV15
j_gene: TRBJ2-5
abundance: many
d_gene: -

CDR3aa: CAWSATGIVISEQFF
v_gene: TRBV30
j_gene: TRBJ2-1
abundance: -
d_gene: -

CDR3aa: CASSNTGLGPYYGYTF
v_gene: TRBV12-3/TRBV12-4
j_gene: TRBJ1-2
abundance: many
d_gene: -

CDR3aa: CASSGQFYEQYF
v_gene: TRBV25-1
j_gene: TRBJ2-7
abundance: -
d_gene: -

CDR3aa: CASSPFGASTEAFF
v_gene: TRBV12-3/TRBV12-4
j_gene: TRBJ1-1
abundance: many
d_gene: -

CDR3aa: CASSYYRGSTEAFF
v_gene: TRBV5-5
j_gene: TRBJ1-1
abundance: many
d_gene: TRBD1

CDR3aa: CSALTGGSYGYTF
v_gene: TRBV20-1
j_gene: TRBJ1-2
abundance: many
d_gene: -

CDR3aa: CASSLAGGRNEQFF
v_gene: TRBV12-3/TRBV12-4
j_gene: TRBJ2-1
abundance: many
d_gene: TRBD2

CDR3aa: CASSLGGTGGYEQYF
v_gene: TRBV7-2
j_gene: TRBJ2-7
abundance: many
d_gene: TRBD1

CDR3aa: CAISESQQVGNTEAFF
v_gene: TRBV10-3
j_gene: TRBJ1-1
abundance: few
d_gene: -

CDR3aa: CASSLGHGNTEAFF
v_gene: TRBV5-1
j_gene: TRBJ1-1
abundance: many
d_gene: -

CDR3aa: CASSSDITYEQYF
v_gene: TRBV6-5
j_gene: TRBJ2-7
abundance: many
d_gene: -

CDR3aa: CASTPGRNEQFF
v_gene: TRBV6-2/TRBV6-3
j_gene: TRBJ2-1
abundance: -
d_gene: -

CDR3aa: CASSGQGGFEQFF
v_gene: TRBV11-2
j_gene: TRBJ2-1
abundance: many
d_gene: -

CDR3aa: CASSLSSSRGWREAFF
v_gene: TRBV7-6
j_gene: TRBJ1-1
abundance: many
d_gene: -

CDR3aa: CASERAPINYGYTF
v_gene: TRBV5-6
j_gene: TRBJ1-2
abundance: few
d_gene: -

CDR3aa: CASSLDDTRNYGDTF
v_gene: TRBV3-1
j_gene: TRBJ1-2
abundance: -
d_gene: -

CDR3aa: CASSFLDTQYF
v_gene: TRBV27
j_gene: TRBJ2-3
abundance: many
d_gene: -

CDR3aa: CASSFERRRTDTQYF
v_gene: TRBV5-1
j_gene: TRBJ2-3
abundance: many
d_gene: -

CDR3aa: CASSYSQDGTGYSGANVLTF
v_gene: TRBV6-2/TRBV6-3
j_gene: TRBJ2-6
abundance: many
d_gene: TRBD1

CDR3aa: CASSIGTRTYEQYF
v_gene: TRBV19
j_gene: TRBJ2-7
abundance: many
d_gene: -

CDR3aa: CASSYRTPVNTEAFF
v_gene: TRBV27
j_gene: TRBJ1-1
abundance: many
d_gene: -

CDR3aa: CASRSNLNPGQGAVAFF
v_gene: TRBV6-5
j_gene: TRBJ1-1
abundance: -
d_gene: TRBD1

CDR3aa: CASSLIIGGQGSYGYTF
v_gene: TRBV6-5
j_gene: TRBJ1-2
abundance: few
d_gene: TRBD1

CDR3aa: CASKEGAGNYGYTF
v_gene: TRBV7-2
j_gene: TRBJ1-2
abundance: few
d_gene: -

CDR3aa: CSVPLIGGEQYF
v_gene: TRBV29-1
j_gene: TRBJ2-7
abundance: few
d_gene: -

CDR3aa: CAWRTVGTYEQYF
v_gene: TRBV30
j_gene: TRBJ2-7
abundance: many
d_gene: -

CDR3aa: CASSDQRGGPNEQYF
v_gene: TRBV2
j_gene: TRBJ2-7
abundance: -
d_gene: TRBD2

CDR3aa: CAISDLSRGSMNTEAFF
v_gene: TRBV10-3
j_gene: TRBJ1-1
abundance: many
d_gene: -

CDR3aa: CASSLISWTGARGAFF
v_gene: TRBV7-8
j_gene: TRBJ1-1
abundance: many
d_gene: TRBD1

CDR3aa: CASSLEGWIRNF
v_gene: TRBV5-1
j_gene: TRBJ2-7
abundance: few
d_gene: -

CDR3aa: CASSLAGSGANVLTF
v_gene: TRBV12-3/TRBV12-4
j_gene: TRBJ2-6
abundance: many
d_gene: -

CDR3aa: CASSPTGRWEKLFF
v_gene: TRBV12-3/TRBV12-4
j_gene: TRBJ1-4
abundance: many
d_gene: -

CDR3aa: CASSIAGIYNQPQHF
v_gene: TRBV19
j_gene: TRBJ1-5
abundance: few
d_gene: -

CDR3aa: CASSYKVSAYGYTF
v_gene: TRBV6-6
j_gene: TRBJ1-2
abundance: many
d_gene: -

CDR3aa: CASNEETQYF
v_gene: TRBV2
j_gene: TRBJ2-5
abundance: many
d_gene: -

CDR3aa: CSVAIRLEAFF
v_gene: TRBV29-1
j_gene: TRBJ1-1
abundance: many
d_gene: -

CDR3aa: CASSLGDRAMNTEAFF
v_gene: TRBV7-9
j_gene: TRBJ1-1
abundance: few
d_gene: TRBD1

CDR3aa: CAIARVGTEAFF
v_gene: TRBV10-3
j_gene: TRBJ1-1
abundance: many
d_gene: -

CDR3aa: CASSQGRGEQYF
v_gene: TRBV3-1
j_gene: TRBJ2-7
abundance: many
d_gene: -

CDR3aa: CSVVVGLAKETQYF
v_gene: TRBV29-1
j_gene: TRBJ2-5
abundance: many
d_gene: -

CDR3aa: CASSVRGDNEQFF
v_gene: TRBV5-1
j_gene: TRBJ2-1
abundance: many
d_gene: -

CDR3aa: CASSLGQSNTEAFF
v_gene: TRBV5-1
j_gene: TRBJ1-1
abundance: medium-sized
d_gene: -